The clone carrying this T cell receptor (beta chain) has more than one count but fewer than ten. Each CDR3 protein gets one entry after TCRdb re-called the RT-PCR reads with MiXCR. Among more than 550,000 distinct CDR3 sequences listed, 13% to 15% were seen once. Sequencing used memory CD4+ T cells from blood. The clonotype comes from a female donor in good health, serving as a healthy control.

In DNA form, the CDR3 reads TGTGCCAGCAGCGTGGGGAGGCAGGAGACCCAGTACTTC. It specifies CASSVGRQETQYF. The rearrangement links TRBV9 to TRBJ2-5, with D tentatively TRBD2 (6 bases). This CDR3 spans 13 amino acids. Trimming took 2 bases from V and 5 from J, leaving 10 bases between them. The germline V gene has CDR1 SGDLS and CDR2 YYNGEE.